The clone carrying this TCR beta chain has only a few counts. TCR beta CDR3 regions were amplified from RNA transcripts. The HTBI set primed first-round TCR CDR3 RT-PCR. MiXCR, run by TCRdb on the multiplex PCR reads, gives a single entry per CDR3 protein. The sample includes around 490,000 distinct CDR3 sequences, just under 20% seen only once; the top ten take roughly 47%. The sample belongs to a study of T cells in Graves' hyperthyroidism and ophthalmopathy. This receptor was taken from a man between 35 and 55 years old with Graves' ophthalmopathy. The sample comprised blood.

The CDR3 loop is CASSIAGGGLNEQFF. The CDR3 nucleotides are TGTGCCAGTAGTATAGCGGGGGGGGGTCTCAATGAGCAGTTCTTC. The chain has TRBV19 and TRBJ2-1; the match to TRBD2 covers 8 bases. The CDR3 extends over 15 amino acids. Germline CDR1 reads LNHDA; CDR2 reads SQIVND (reference sequence). V lost 1 base and J lost 6; bases outside the gene matches: 5.